This TCR beta chain was captured by sequencing in a study of control samples from healthy donors and cancer patients (dated by TCRdb to between 2020 and 2021). The library was produced with the immunoSEQ multiplex PCR assay. TCRdb provides this immuneACCESS table in a form limited to in-frame rearrangements. Some clones are lacking; in checked studies, under half of them reflect an unresolved V gene, and why the rest are absent is not known. The table for this sample lists around 80,000 clones; around 87% of them were counted only once. The ten largest make up about 18% of the sample. From a lookup of the germline V gene (reference sequence), CDR1 and CDR2 are LGHDT and YNNKEL. Counted from cysteine to phenylalanine, this CDR3 has 18 amino acids. The retained sequence is limited to the CDR3, 54 bases, with the frame set at the first base. V is cut back by 1 base and J by 1 base, with 7 bases in the junction unmatched.

A single count supports this clone. Its antigen has not been determined. Per-base qualities were not stored, and no clone one base away is much larger. This sequence originates from a man in his forties or fifties in good health. Recombination linked TRBV3-1 (or the pseudogene TRBV3-2) to TRBJ2-1, with 10 bases aligning to TRBD2. The sample comprised blood. The bases read TGTGCCAGCAGCCAAGGGGTTTCTAGCGGGAGATCCTACAATGAGCAGTTCTTC. Translation gives CASSQGVSSGRSYNEQFF.